A selection of T cell receptor beta chains follows, all from one sample in a study of T cells in Graves' hyperthyroidism and ophthalmopathy. A single record per CDR3 protein comes from TCRdb applying MiXCR to the multiplex PCR reads. The table includes fewer than 600,000 distinct CDR3 sequences, under 15% detected once. Sequenced material: blood. The receptor source for this set is a woman younger than 35 with Graves' hyperthyroidism. CDR3s include the opening cysteine and the closing phenylalanine or tryptophan. A D gene is named only where the DNA matches it firmly. The size entry is marked missing in some rows and otherwise reads once, few, many or a size class.

V gene: TRBV5-1
J gene: TRBJ2-3
D gene: TRBD2
clone size: NA
CDR3 protein: CASSLLAGEPDTQYF
CDR3 DNA: TGCGCCAGCAGCCTGCTAGCGGGAGAACCAGATACGCAGTATTTT

V gene: TRBV19
J gene: TRBJ2-1
D gene: TRBD1
clone size: few
CDR3 protein: CASSMGQYNEQFF
CDR3 DNA: TGTGCCAGTAGCATGGGACAGTACAATGAGCAGTTCTTC

V gene: TRBV20-1
J gene: TRBJ2-1
D gene: NA
clone size: many
CDR3 protein: CSARDLYVGLSRGNEQFF
CDR3 DNA: TGCAGTGCTAGAGATCTTTATGTAGGACTAAGCAGGGGCAATGAGCAGTTCTTC

V gene: TRBV12-3/TRBV12-4
J gene: TRBJ2-1
D gene: TRBD2
clone size: many
CDR3 protein: CASSSGREGLEQFF
CDR3 DNA: TGTGCCAGCAGCTCGGGGCGGGAGGGCCTAGAGCAGTTCTTC

V gene: TRBV11-2
J gene: TRBJ2-5
D gene: NA
clone size: NA
CDR3 protein: CASSLATEVGGTQYF
CDR3 DNA: TGTGCCAGCAGCTTAGCGACAGAAGTGGGTGGGACCCAGTACTTC

V gene: TRBV12-3/TRBV12-4
J gene: TRBJ2-7
D gene: NA
clone size: many
CDR3 protein: CASSFKGEFSYEQYF
CDR3 DNA: TGTGCCAGCAGTTTCAAGGGGGAGTTCTCCTACGAGCAGTACTTC

V gene: TRBV7-9
J gene: TRBJ2-1
D gene: TRBD2
clone size: few
CDR3 protein: CASRNQAGVAYNEQFF
CDR3 DNA: TGTGCCAGCAGAAACCAAGCGGGAGTCGCCTACAATGAGCAGTTCTTC

V gene: TRBV14
J gene: TRBJ2-5
D gene: TRBD2
clone size: many
CDR3 protein: CASSHPGTSGQETQYF
CDR3 DNA: TGTGCCAGCAGCCATCCCGGGACTAGCGGCCAAGAGACCCAGTACTTC

V gene: TRBV20-1
J gene: TRBJ2-3
D gene: NA
clone size: few
CDR3 protein: CSAGETSTDTQYF
CDR3 DNA: TGCAGTGCCGGGGAAACTAGCACAGATACGCAGTATTTT

V gene: TRBV10-3
J gene: TRBJ2-5
D gene: NA
clone size: many
CDR3 protein: CAISVRGSGTQYF
CDR3 DNA: TGTGCCATCAGTGTCCGGGGGTCAGGTACCCAGTACTTC

V gene: TRBV11-3
J gene: TRBJ2-7
D gene: TRBD1
clone size: many
CDR3 protein: CASSLETGKFYEQYF
CDR3 DNA: TGTGCCAGCAGCTTAGAGACAGGGAAATTCTACGAGCAGTACTTC

V gene: TRBV5-1
J gene: TRBJ2-2
D gene: TRBD2
clone size: many
CDR3 protein: CASSPPTSGRVGELFF
CDR3 DNA: TGCGCCAGCAGCCCACCGACTAGCGGGAGAGTCGGGGAGCTGTTTTTT

V gene: TRBV6-1
J gene: TRBJ2-5
D gene: TRBD2
clone size: many
CDR3 protein: CASSPRTSGSWETQYF
CDR3 DNA: TGTGCCAGCAGTCCCCGGACTAGCGGGAGCTGGGAGACCCAGTACTTC

V gene: TRBV27
J gene: TRBJ1-1
D gene: NA
clone size: many
CDR3 protein: CASVQTGGRATEAFF
CDR3 DNA: TGTGCCAGCGTGCAGACCGGGGGCCGGGCCACTGAAGCTTTCTTT

V gene: TRBV5-6
J gene: TRBJ2-5
D gene: NA
clone size: NA
CDR3 protein: CASSWDRTKETQYF
CDR3 DNA: TGTGCCAGCAGCTGGGATCGGACCAAAGAGACCCAGTACTTC

V gene: TRBV9
J gene: TRBJ2-1
D gene: NA
clone size: many
CDR3 protein: CASSINGHLNEQFF
CDR3 DNA: TGTGCCAGCAGCATCAACGGGCATTTGAATGAGCAGTTCTTC

V gene: TRBV30
J gene: TRBJ1-2
D gene: TRBD1
clone size: few
CDR3 protein: CAWSVPLGQGAFNYGYTF
CDR3 DNA: TGTGCCTGGAGTGTACCCCTGGGACAGGGGGCTTTTAACTATGGCTACACCTTC

V gene: TRBV27
J gene: TRBJ2-1
D gene: TRBD2
clone size: many
CDR3 protein: CASRGTSGRARSSYNEQFF
CDR3 DNA: TGTGCCAGCAGGGGGACTAGCGGGAGGGCTAGGAGCTCCTACAATGAGCAGTTCTTC

V gene: TRBV10-3
J gene: TRBJ2-1
D gene: TRBD2
clone size: NA
CDR3 protein: CAIRERELGNEQFF
CDR3 DNA: TGTGCCATCAGGGAGCGGGAGCTGGGGAATGAGCAGTTCTTC

V gene: TRBV6-1
J gene: TRBJ2-1
D gene: TRBD2
clone size: many
CDR3 protein: CASIPSGSRGEQFF
CDR3 DNA: TGTGCCAGCATCCCTAGCGGGAGTCGGGGTGAGCAGTTCTTC

V gene: TRBV5-5
J gene: TRBJ1-2
D gene: NA
clone size: once
CDR3 protein: CASSFLVSGDYGYTF
CDR3 DNA: TGTGCCAGCAGCTTTTTGGTCTCTGGGGACTATGGCTACACCTTC

V gene: TRBV7-6
J gene: TRBJ2-1
D gene: TRBD2
clone size: many
CDR3 protein: CASSLTGGASGSSYNEQFF
CDR3 DNA: TGTGCCAGCAGCTTAACAGGGGGGGCTAGCGGGAGCTCCTACAATGAGCAGTTCTTC

V gene: TRBV20-1
J gene: TRBJ2-7
D gene: NA
clone size: NA
CDR3 protein: CSARGTVEDEQYF
CDR3 DNA: TGCAGTGCTAGGGGGACGGTCGAGGACGAGCAGTACTTC

V gene: TRBV20-1
J gene: TRBJ1-2
D gene: NA
clone size: few
CDR3 protein: CSAPRTAWGYTF
CDR3 DNA: TGCAGTGCTCCCCGAACGGCATGGGGCTACACCTTC

V gene: TRBV29-1
J gene: TRBJ1-5
D gene: NA
clone size: few
CDR3 protein: CSVVFGVDNQPQHF
CDR3 DNA: TGCAGCGTTGTCTTCGGGGTTGACAATCAGCCCCAGCATTTT

V gene: TRBV12-3/TRBV12-4
J gene: TRBJ1-5
D gene: NA
clone size: few
CDR3 protein: CASSTGIGNQPQHF
CDR3 DNA: TGTGCCAGCAGCACAGGAATCGGCAATCAGCCCCAGCATTTT

V gene: TRBV3-1
J gene: TRBJ2-1
D gene: NA
clone size: many
CDR3 protein: CASSQEGTIDRAFF
CDR3 DNA: TGTGCCAGCAGCCAAGAAGGCACTATCGACCGGGCGTTCTTC

V gene: TRBV18
J gene: TRBJ1-4
D gene: NA
clone size: many
CDR3 protein: CASSPEWGADEKLFF
CDR3 DNA: TGTGCCAGCTCACCAGAGTGGGGGGCCGATGAAAAACTGTTTTTT

V gene: TRBV7-3
J gene: TRBJ2-3
D gene: TRBD2
clone size: few
CDR3 protein: CASSLIAGESDTQYF
CDR3 DNA: TGTGCCAGCAGCTTAATAGCGGGAGAATCAGATACGCAGTATTTT

V gene: TRBV20-1
J gene: TRBJ2-1
D gene: TRBD2
clone size: NA
CDR3 protein: CSAPSGTSGAYNEQFF
CDR3 DNA: TGCAGTGCGCCTTCCGGGACTAGCGGCGCCTACAATGAGCAGTTCTTC

V gene: TRBV3-1
J gene: TRBJ2-7
D gene: NA
clone size: many
CDR3 protein: CASSLSGDYEQYF
CDR3 DNA: TGTGCCAGCAGCCTCTCCGGGGACTACGAGCAGTACTTC

V gene: TRBV5-1
J gene: TRBJ2-3
D gene: TRBD2
clone size: few
CDR3 protein: CASSSGPPSGTDTQYF
CDR3 DNA: TGCGCCAGCAGCTCCGGGCCCCCTAGCGGGACAGATACGCAGTATTTT

V gene: TRBV2
J gene: TRBJ2-4
D gene: TRBD2
clone size: NA
CDR3 protein: CASNALGLAGVGGDIQYF
CDR3 DNA: TGTGCCAGCAATGCACTCGGACTAGCGGGAGTCGGGGGAGACATTCAGTACTTC

V gene: TRBV12-3/TRBV12-4
J gene: TRBJ2-3
D gene: NA
clone size: many
CDR3 protein: CASSPGGHSDTQYF
CDR3 DNA: TGTGCCAGCAGTCCTGGGGGACATTCAGATACGCAGTATTTT

V gene: TRBV4-1
J gene: TRBJ2-7
D gene: TRBD2
clone size: few
CDR3 protein: CASSQGGTSGLHEQYF
CDR3 DNA: TGCGCCAGCAGCCAAGGGGGGACTAGCGGCCTCCACGAGCAGTACTTC

V gene: TRBV6-1
J gene: TRBJ2-1
D gene: TRBD1
clone size: NA
CDR3 protein: CASRRQGDNEQFF
CDR3 DNA: TGTGCCAGCAGGAGACAGGGTGACAATGAGCAGTTCTTC

V gene: TRBV3-1
J gene: TRBJ2-2
D gene: NA
clone size: few
CDR3 protein: CASSPWTGNTGELFF
CDR3 DNA: TGTGCCAGCAGCCCCTGGACGGGTAACACCGGGGAGCTGTTTTTT

V gene: TRBV3-1
J gene: TRBJ2-5
D gene: NA
clone size: many
CDR3 protein: CASSPWTGGETQYF
CDR3 DNA: TGTGCCAGCAGCCCATGGACAGGAGGGGAGACCCAGTACTTC

V gene: TRBV5-1
J gene: TRBJ2-3
D gene: TRBD2
clone size: many
CDR3 protein: CASSQTPGGRVDTQYF
CDR3 DNA: TGCGCCAGCAGCCAGACCCCGGGAGGGCGGGTAGATACGCAGTATTTT

V gene: TRBV29-1
J gene: TRBJ1-2
D gene: TRBD1
clone size: many
CDR3 protein: CSVEGGQGNYGYTF
CDR3 DNA: TGCAGCGTTGAAGGGGGACAGGGGAACTATGGCTACACCTTC

V gene: TRBV18
J gene: TRBJ1-5
D gene: NA
clone size: many
CDR3 protein: CASSPTDSNQPQHF
CDR3 DNA: TGTGCCAGCAGCCCGACAGATAGCAATCAGCCCCAGCATTTT

V gene: TRBV29-1
J gene: TRBJ2-7
D gene: TRBD1
clone size: few
CDR3 protein: CSVDRVGEQYF
CDR3 DNA: TGCAGCGTCGACAGGGTAGGCGAGCAGTACTTC

V gene: TRBV7-2
J gene: TRBJ1-5
D gene: NA
clone size: many
CDR3 protein: CASSFSLNKPQHF
CDR3 DNA: TGTGCCAGCAGCTTTTCCCTAAATAAACCCCAGCATTTT

V gene: TRBV20-1
J gene: TRBJ1-5
D gene: NA
clone size: few
CDR3 protein: CSARDLLGGGKDGNQPQHF
CDR3 DNA: TGCAGTGCTAGAGACTTATTGGGGGGAGGGAAGGATGGCAATCAGCCCCAGCATTTT

V gene: TRBV19
J gene: TRBJ2-3
D gene: TRBD2
clone size: few
CDR3 protein: CASKAGLLTDTQYF
CDR3 DNA: TGTGCCAGTAAAGCGGGACTCCTGACAGATACGCAGTATTTT

V gene: TRBV6-1
J gene: TRBJ2-1
D gene: NA
clone size: many
CDR3 protein: CASSVGAGSYNEQFF
CDR3 DNA: TGTGCCAGCAGTGTAGGCGCGGGATCCTACAATGAGCAGTTCTTC

V gene: TRBV24-1
J gene: TRBJ1-2
D gene: NA
clone size: many
CDR3 protein: CATSDTTPANGYTF
CDR3 DNA: TGTGCCACCAGTGATACTACTCCTGCGAATGGCTACACCTTC

V gene: TRBV6-5
J gene: TRBJ2-5
D gene: NA
clone size: many
CDR3 protein: CASSYNGGRGRQTQYF
CDR3 DNA: TGTGCCAGCAGTTATAATGGGGGCAGGGGGAGGCAGACCCAGTACTTC

V gene: TRBV12-3/TRBV12-4
J gene: TRBJ1-1
D gene: NA
clone size: many
CDR3 protein: CASSFEGMINTEAFF
CDR3 DNA: TGTGCCAGCAGTTTCGAGGGAATGATTAACACTGAAGCTTTCTTT

V gene: TRBV12-3/TRBV12-4
J gene: TRBJ1-2
D gene: TRBD1
clone size: many
CDR3 protein: CASSEDRENYGYTF
CDR3 DNA: TGTGCCAGCAGTGAAGACAGGGAGAACTATGGCTACACCTTC

V gene: TRBV12-3/TRBV12-4
J gene: TRBJ1-5
D gene: NA
clone size: many
CDR3 protein: CASSFRWGTNQPQHF
CDR3 DNA: TGTGCCAGCAGTTTCAGGTGGGGGACTAATCAGCCCCAGCATTTT

V gene: TRBV2
J gene: TRBJ1-2
D gene: NA
clone size: few
CDR3 protein: CASWQGSNYGYTF
CDR3 DNA: TGTGCCAGCTGGCAGGGCTCTAACTATGGCTACACCTTC

V gene: TRBV20-1
J gene: TRBJ1-1
D gene: NA
clone size: many
CDR3 protein: CSARGLGVVITEAFF
CDR3 DNA: TGCAGTGCTAGAGGCCTTGGTGTTGTGATCACTGAAGCTTTCTTT

V gene: TRBV19
J gene: TRBJ2-1
D gene: TRBD2
clone size: few
CDR3 protein: CASSTAAGLNEQFF
CDR3 DNA: TGTGCCAGTAGTACCGCAGCGGGACTTAATGAGCAGTTCTTC